The subject of this entry is one T cell receptor (beta chain). Its antigen is still unknown. The PCR contained 60 Vbeta and 13 Jbeta primers. The assay was immunoSEQ multiplex PCR, and TCRdb's table has in-frame clones only and misses some. This sample has a few hundred thousand clones, with roughly 91% found just once. The V gene lost 4 bases and the J gene lost 0 bases, with 22 bases spanning the gap. Germline lookup yields CDR1 SGHAT and CDR2 FQDESV (reference sequence). The CDR3 covers 18 residues. This sample is part of a study of cytomegalovirus exposure and HLA in healthy donors. At the level of the study: Samples from HLA-typed donors yielded around 79 million unique TCRs in an early data release.

General study results and limits: The authors considered a cluster of highly shared sequence variants likely to be a sequencing artifact.

The sample consisted of PBMCs. This sequence joins TRBV11-1 and TRBJ2-7, with D unclear. The clonotype was recovered from a girl under 10 years old in good health and CMV-seronegative. CDR3 residues: CASSSPPAGQSHSYEQYF. DNA for the CDR3: TGTGCCAGCAGCTCCCCCCCCGCTGGGCAATCACACTCCTACGAGCAGTACTTC.